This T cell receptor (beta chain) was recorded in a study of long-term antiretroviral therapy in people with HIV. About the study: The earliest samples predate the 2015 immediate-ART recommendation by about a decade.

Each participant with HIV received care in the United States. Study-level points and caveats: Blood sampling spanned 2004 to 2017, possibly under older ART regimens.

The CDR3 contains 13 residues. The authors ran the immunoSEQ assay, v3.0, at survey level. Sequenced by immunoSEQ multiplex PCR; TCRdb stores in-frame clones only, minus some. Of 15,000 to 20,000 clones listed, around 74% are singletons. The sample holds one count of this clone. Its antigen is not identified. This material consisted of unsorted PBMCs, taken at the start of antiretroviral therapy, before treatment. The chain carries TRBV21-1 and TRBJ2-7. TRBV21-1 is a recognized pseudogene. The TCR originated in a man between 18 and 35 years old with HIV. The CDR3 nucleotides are TGTGCCAGCATCCAAGGGGTCGGGATCGAGCAGTACTTC. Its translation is CASIQGVGIEQYF.